The 22 T cell receptor beta chains in this list originate from one sample, sequenced in a study of cytomegalovirus exposure and HLA in healthy donors. PCR amplification relied on 60 Vbeta primers (plus 13 Jbeta primers). Produced via immunoSEQ multiplex PCR; TCRdb's table is partial and in-frame only. The repertoire has a few hundred thousand clones, around 80% of them found once; the top ten carry more than 0.3%. The sequenced sample was PBMCs. The receptors come from a girl under 10 years old in good health and CMV-seronegative.

V is TRBV28 and J is TRBJ2-1; 7 positions agree with TRBD2. Trimming cost V 2 bases and J 10 bases; bases outside gene matches: 14. Germline CDR1 and CDR2: MDHEN and SYDVKM. CDR3 length: 16 amino acids. The CDR3 sequence is CASSLPRGRGRVEQFF. The CDR3 DNA sequence: TGTGCCAGCAGTTTACCTAGGGGTAGAGGGAGGGTGGAGCAGTTCTTC.

The chain combines TRBV19 with TRBJ1-1; 10 positions agree with TRBD1. Germline V gives CDR1 LNHDA, CDR2 SQIVND (reference sequence). This CDR3 spans 14 amino acids. V lost 6 bases to trimming and J lost 3 bases; unmatched junction nucleotides: 4. The CDR3 DNA is TGTGCCAGTAGCCGGACAGGGGGGGACACTGAAGCTTTCTTT. Its translation is CASSRTGGDTEAFF.

The rearrangement joins TRBV19 to TRBJ2-7; 12 bases align to TRBD2. This CDR3 comprises 16 residues. Germline trimming cut 4 bases from V and 0 bases from J; bases unmatched to any gene: 4. From germline, CDR1 is LNHDA and CDR2 SQIVND (reference sequence). The DNA for the CDR3 is TGTGCCAGTAGTAGGGGGACTAGCGGGCACTCCTACGAGCAGTACTTC. This gives the protein CASSRGTSGHSYEQYF.

The genes are TRBV2 and TRBJ1-3, with D tentatively TRBD1 (5 bases). V gave up 8 bases and J gave up 3 bases, with 11 bases separating them. The CDR3 extends over 13 amino acids. CDR1 SNHLY and CDR2 FYNNEI come from the germline V gene. The CDR3 DNA is TGTGCCAGCCAGCAGGGCGGTGGAAACACCATATATTTT. Its protein is CASQQGGGNTIYF.

The chain has TRBV7-8 and TRBJ2-3, with TRBD2 matching 7 bases. The CDR3 is 16 amino acids. V lost 7 bases, J lost 4 bases, and 14 bases stayed unmatched. From germline, CDR1 is SGHVS and CDR2 FQNEAQ. This CDR3 reads CASTQGGGRPPDTQYF. CDR3 nucleotides: TGTGCCAGCACCCAAGGCGGGGGAAGACCCCCAGATACGCAGTATTTT.

The V and J genes are TRBV5-1 and TRBJ1-4; 10 bases fit TRBD1. Germline V gene lookup returns CDR1 SGHRS and CDR2 YFSETQ. The CDR3 contains 15 residues. J gave up 6 bases and V 4 bases, and 6 bases lay outside the gene matches. CDR3 in amino acids: CASSTQGTGDEKLFF. CDR3 DNA: TGCGCCAGCAGCACCCAAGGGACAGGGGATGAAAAACTGTTTTTT. Full variable domain (rest looked up from reference TRBV5-1 and TRBJ1-4): KAGVTQTPRYLIKTRGQQVTLSCSPISGHRSVSWYQQTPGQGLQFLFEYFSETQRNKGNFPGRFSGRQFSNSRSEMNVSTLELGDSALYLCASSTQGTGDEKLFFGSGTQLSVL.

This chain connects TRBV6-5 to TRBJ1-1; tentatively, D is TRBD1 (5 bases). V lost 9 bases, J lost 1 base, and 12 bases lay in between. Germline-derived CDR1 and CDR2 are MNHEY and SVGAGI. This CDR3 has 13 residues. For the CDR3, the DNA is TGTGCCAGTTCCATAGGGGAGAACACTGAAGCTTTCTTT. It is translated as CASSIGENTEAFF.

This sequence joins TRBV5-8 and TRBJ2-3; 9 nucleotides line up with TRBD2. Per germline, CDR1 SGHTS and CDR2 YDEGEE. The trim removed 4 bases at V and 6 bases at J, leaving 9 bases unmatched. The CDR3 is 15 amino acids. The CDR3 reads CASSGSGRVWDTQYF. The CDR3 DNA sequence: TGTGCCAGCAGCGGTAGCGGGAGAGTCTGGGATACGCAGTATTTT.

The J gene is TRBJ1-4, the V gene TRBV6-4; TRBD1 matches 8 bases. The germline gives CDR1 MRHNA, CDR2 SNTAGT. After removal of 0 bases from V and 7 bases from J, the junction contained 4 bases not matched to a gene. The CDR3 covers 15 residues. The CDR3 is CASSDSDRDAEKLFF. CDR3 DNA: TGTGCCAGCAGTGACTCGGACAGGGATGCTGAAAAACTGTTTTTT.

The rearrangement uses TRBV9 and TRBJ2-5, with 7 bases identical to TRBD2. Germline V gene lookup returns CDR1 SGDLS and CDR2 YYNGEE. With 4 bases clipped from V and 0 bases from J, the junction kept 9 bases outside the gene matches. This CDR3 has 16 residues. The CDR3 nucleotides read TGTGCCAGCAGCTCGTCGACTAGCTCGAACCAAGAGACCCAGTACTTC. Translation gives CASSSSTSSNQETQYF.

The V gene is TRBV18, the J gene TRBJ2-7; D might be TRBD2 (6 bases). V was clipped by 0 bases and J by 4 bases, with 13 bases between them. Germline-derived CDR1 and CDR2 are KGHSH and LQKENI. The CDR3 runs 15 residues. The CDR3 loop reads CASSPPNPGRYEQYF. The CDR3 DNA reads TGTGCCAGCTCACCACCGAATCCAGGGAGGTACGAGCAGTACTTC.

The chain carries TRBV4-1 and TRBJ2-3, with 7 bases aligning to TRBD2. The CDR3 has 19 residues. Germline V gene sequence: CDR1 MGHRA, CDR2 YSYEKL. With 0 bases clipped from V and 5 bases from J, the junction kept 17 bases outside the gene matches. CDR3 DNA: TGCGCCAGCAGCCAAGATGACCCCAGGGTTGCGGGAGTTAGAGATACGCAGTATTTT. It is translated as CASSQDDPRVAGVRDTQYF.

This clone came up a few times. The CDR3 DNA reads TGTGCCAGCACCACAGCCCGATATGGCTACACCTTC. Residues: CASTTARYGYTF. The chain is built from TRBV28 and TRBJ1-2; D is ambiguous. Trimming removed 7 bases from V and 5 bases from J, with 11 bases in between. The CDR3 contains 12 residues. The germline CDR1 and CDR2 sequences are MDHEN and SYDVKM.

As concerns this clone: A read error may produce the germline difference seen at one junction end. The J gene is TRBJ1-2, the V gene TRBV7-9, with 9 bases aligning to TRBD1. The germline gives CDR1 SEHNR, CDR2 FQNEAQ (reference sequence). This CDR3 region has 16 residues. In DNA, the CDR3 is TGTTCCAGCAGCCCGCCGGGACAGGGACCTAACTATGGCTACACCTTC. The encoded protein is CSSSPPGQGPNYGYTF.

The chain joins TRBV19 to TRBJ2-7; tentatively, D is TRBD2 (5 bases). With 4 bases removed from V and 1 base from J, the gap between germline ends came to 20 bases. Germline V gene lookup returns CDR1 LNHDA and CDR2 SQIVND (reference sequence). CDR3 size: 17 residues. This CDR3 reads CASSRGPLGSRSYEQYF. The DNA for the CDR3 is TGTGCCAGTAGTAGAGGACCCTTGGGGAGTAGATCCTACGAGCAGTACTTC.

The chain recombines TRBV5-1 with TRBJ2-7; TRBD2 aligns across 8 bases. Germline V gives CDR1 SGHRS, CDR2 YFSETQ. The CDR3 has 16 amino acids. J lost 1 base, V lost 2 bases, and 8 bases had no gene match. The CDR3 here is CASSFALAGGSYEQYF. The DNA for the CDR3 is TGCGCCAGCAGCTTCGCGTTGGCGGGGGGATCCTACGAGCAGTACTTC.

The chain carries TRBV12-5 and TRBJ2-5; 7 bases fit TRBD2. The CDR3 spans 14 residues. Trimming at V came to 5 bases and at J to 3 bases, leaving 6 bases not matched to a gene. Germline V gene lookup returns CDR1 LGHNT and CDR2 FRNRAP. The CDR3 is CASGPPSGEETQYF. The CDR3 DNA reads as TGTGCTAGTGGTCCCCCGAGCGGGGAAGAGACCCAGTACTTC.

This sequence joins TRBV19 and TRBJ1-2; 7 positions match TRBD1. CDR3 length: 13 amino acids. CDR1 is LNHDA and CDR2 is SQIVND in the germline V gene (reference sequence). The V gene end was trimmed by 3 bases and the J gene end by 3 bases; junction bases not matched to a gene: 1. The CDR3 DNA reads as TGTGCCAGTAGTATTGGGACAGACTATGGCTACACCTTC. As protein: CASSIGTDYGYTF.

This clone was found a few times. The rearrangement joins TRBV28 to TRBJ1-4; TRBD1 aligns across 9 bases. CDR1 is MDHEN and CDR2 is SYDVKM in the germline V gene. Losses at the gene ends were 3 bases for V and 8 bases for J; bases not matched to a gene: 4. The CDR3 spans 14 residues. The DNA for the CDR3 is TGTGCCAGCAGTTTGGGGACAGGGAACGAAAAACTGTTTTTT. It is translated as CASSLGTGNEKLFF.

V is TRBV5-6 and J is TRBJ2-7; 9 positions agree with TRBD2. CDR3 length: 14 amino acids. J gave up 3 bases and V 4 bases, and 5 bases lay outside the gene matches. In germline, CDR1 is SGHDT, CDR2 YYEEEE. CDR3 region: CASSSTSGYYEQYF. The DNA of the CDR3 is TGTGCCAGCAGCAGCACTAGCGGGTACTACGAGCAGTACTTC.

The chain has TRBV6-4 and TRBJ2-1; the match to TRBD1 covers 10 bases. CDR3 length equals 16 residues. Germline V gene data show CDR1 as MRHNA and CDR2 as SNTAGT. The V gene end was trimmed by 7 bases and the J gene end by 4 bases; junction bases not matched to a gene: 10. The CDR3 spells CASTRFGQGDYNEQFF. For the CDR3, the DNA is TGTGCCAGCACCCGCTTTGGACAGGGGGATTACAATGAGCAGTTCTTC.

This chain joins TRBV5-1 and TRBJ2-7; 9 nucleotides align to TRBD1. The CDR3 contains 15 residues. CDR1 and CDR2 from the germline V gene are SGHRS and YFSETQ. V shed 4 bases, J shed 3 bases, and the junction held 8 bases outside the gene matches. CDR3 amino acids: CASSNSPGQGYEQYF. The CDR3 DNA follows: TGCGCCAGCAGCAATTCACCGGGACAGGGCTACGAGCAGTACTTC.